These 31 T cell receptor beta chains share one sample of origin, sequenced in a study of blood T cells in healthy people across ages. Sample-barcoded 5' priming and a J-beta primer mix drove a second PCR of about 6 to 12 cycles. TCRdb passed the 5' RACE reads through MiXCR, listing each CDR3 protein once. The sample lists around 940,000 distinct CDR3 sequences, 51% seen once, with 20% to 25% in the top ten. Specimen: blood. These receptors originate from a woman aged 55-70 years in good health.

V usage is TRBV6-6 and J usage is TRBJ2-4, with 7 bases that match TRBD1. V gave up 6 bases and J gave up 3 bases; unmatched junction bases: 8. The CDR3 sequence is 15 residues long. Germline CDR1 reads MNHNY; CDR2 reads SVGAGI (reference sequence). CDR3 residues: CASRSTGSVKNIQYF. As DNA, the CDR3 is TGTGCCAGCAGATCGACAGGGTCGGTCAAAAACATTCAGTACTTC.

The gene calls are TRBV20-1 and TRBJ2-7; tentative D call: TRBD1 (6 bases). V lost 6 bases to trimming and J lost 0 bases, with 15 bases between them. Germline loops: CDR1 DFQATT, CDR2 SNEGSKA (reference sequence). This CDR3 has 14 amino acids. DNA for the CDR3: TGCAGTGCCCGCCAGGGGATAAGCTCCTACGAGCAGTACTTC. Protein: CSARQGISSYEQYF.

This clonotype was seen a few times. CDR3 residues: CASGRGALYEQYF. As DNA, the CDR3 is TGTGCCAGCGGGCGGGGGGCTCTCTACGAGCAGTACTTC. The chain couples TRBV27 to TRBJ2-7; 8 bases fit TRBD2. J lost 3 bases, V lost 8 bases, and 6 bases had no gene match. The germline gives CDR1 MNHEY, CDR2 SMNVEV (reference sequence). The CDR3 has 13 amino acids.

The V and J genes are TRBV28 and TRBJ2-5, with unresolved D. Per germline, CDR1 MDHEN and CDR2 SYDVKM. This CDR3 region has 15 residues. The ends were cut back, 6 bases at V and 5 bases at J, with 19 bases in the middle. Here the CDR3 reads CASSSKLNWLETQYF. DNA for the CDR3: TGTGCCAGCAGCTCAAAACTGAACTGGTTGGAGACCCAGTACTTC. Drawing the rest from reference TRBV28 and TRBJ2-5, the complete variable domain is DVKVTQSSRYLVKRTGEKVFLECVQDMDHENMFWYRQDPGLGLRLIYFSYDVKMKEKGDIPEGYSVSREKKERFSLILESASTNQTSMYLCASSSKLNWLETQYFGPGTRLLVL.

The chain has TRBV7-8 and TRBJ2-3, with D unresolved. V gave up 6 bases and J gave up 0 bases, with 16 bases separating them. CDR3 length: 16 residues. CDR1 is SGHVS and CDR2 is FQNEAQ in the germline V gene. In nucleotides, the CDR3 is TGTGCCAGCAGAACACGACGGAGTACTAGCACAGATACGCAGTATTTT. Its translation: CASRTRRSTSTDTQYF.

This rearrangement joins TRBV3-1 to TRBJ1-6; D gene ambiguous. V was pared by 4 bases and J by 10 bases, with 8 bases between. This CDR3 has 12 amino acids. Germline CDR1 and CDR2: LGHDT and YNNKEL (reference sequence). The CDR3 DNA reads TGTGCCAGCAGCCTCATGAAGTCACCCCTCCACTTT. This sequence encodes CASSLMKSPLHF.

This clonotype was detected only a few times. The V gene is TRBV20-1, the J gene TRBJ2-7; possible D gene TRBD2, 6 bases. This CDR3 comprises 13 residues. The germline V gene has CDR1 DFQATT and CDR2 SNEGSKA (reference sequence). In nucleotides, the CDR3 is TGCAGCCCCTCCCGGGGGATAAGCAACGAGCAGTACTTC. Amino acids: CSPSRGISNEQYF.

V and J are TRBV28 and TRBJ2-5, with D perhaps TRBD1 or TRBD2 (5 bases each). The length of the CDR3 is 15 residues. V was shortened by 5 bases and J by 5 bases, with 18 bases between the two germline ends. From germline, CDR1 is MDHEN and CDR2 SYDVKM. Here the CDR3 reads CASSAAGTPWETQYF. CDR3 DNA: TGTGCCAGCAGTGCTGCAGGGACCCCATGGGAGACCCAGTACTTC.

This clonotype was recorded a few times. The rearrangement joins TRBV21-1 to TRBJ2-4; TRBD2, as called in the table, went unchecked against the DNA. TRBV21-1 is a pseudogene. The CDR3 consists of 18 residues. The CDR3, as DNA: TGTGCCAGCAGCGCCGGGACTAGCGGTGGTGTAGCCAAAAACATTCAGTACTTC. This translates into CASSAGTSGGVAKNIQYF.

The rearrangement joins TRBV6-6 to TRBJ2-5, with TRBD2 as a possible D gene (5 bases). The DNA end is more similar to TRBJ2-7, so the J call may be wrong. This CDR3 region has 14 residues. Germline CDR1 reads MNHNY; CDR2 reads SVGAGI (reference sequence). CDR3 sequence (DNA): TGTGCCAGCAGCAATACCGTTCTCGAGGGCGAGCAGTACTTC. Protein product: CASSNTVLEGEQYF.

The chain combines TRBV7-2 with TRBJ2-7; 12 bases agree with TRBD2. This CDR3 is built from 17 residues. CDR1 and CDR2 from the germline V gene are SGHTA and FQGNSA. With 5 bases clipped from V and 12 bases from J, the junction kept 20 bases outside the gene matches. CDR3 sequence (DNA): TGTGCCAGCAGCGAGGATCTAGCGGGAGGGCCGATGGAGACCCTGTACTTC. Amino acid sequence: CASSEDLAGGPMETLYF.

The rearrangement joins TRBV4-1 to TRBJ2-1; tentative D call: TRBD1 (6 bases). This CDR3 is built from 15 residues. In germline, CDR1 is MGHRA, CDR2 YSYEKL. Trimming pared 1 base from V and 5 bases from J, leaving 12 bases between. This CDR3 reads CASSQVGTTNNEQFF. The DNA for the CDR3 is TGCGCCAGCAGCCAAGTGGGGACAACTAACAATGAGCAGTTCTTC.

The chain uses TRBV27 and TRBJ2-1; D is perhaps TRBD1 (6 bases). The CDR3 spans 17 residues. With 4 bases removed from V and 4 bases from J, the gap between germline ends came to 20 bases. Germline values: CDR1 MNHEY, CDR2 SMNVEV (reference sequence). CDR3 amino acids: CASSSLRTDLSYNEQFF. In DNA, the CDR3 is TGTGCCAGCAGTTCACTAAGGACAGACCTCTCTTACAATGAGCAGTTCTTC.

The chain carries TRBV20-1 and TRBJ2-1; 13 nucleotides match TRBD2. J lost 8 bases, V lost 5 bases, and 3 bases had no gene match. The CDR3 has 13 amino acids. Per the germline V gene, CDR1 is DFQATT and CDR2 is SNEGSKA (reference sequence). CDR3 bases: TGCAGTGCTTCGACTAGCGGGAGGTATGAGCAGTTCTTC. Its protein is CSASTSGRYEQFF.

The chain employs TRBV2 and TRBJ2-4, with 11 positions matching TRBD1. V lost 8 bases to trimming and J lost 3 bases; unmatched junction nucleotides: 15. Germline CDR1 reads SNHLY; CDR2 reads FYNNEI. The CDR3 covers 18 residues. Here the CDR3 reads CASRSGQGARGGKNIQYF. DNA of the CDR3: TGTGCCAGCCGCTCTGGACAGGGGGCGAGAGGCGGCAAAAACATTCAGTACTTC.

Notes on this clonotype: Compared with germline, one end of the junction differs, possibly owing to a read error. DNA for the CDR3: TGTGTCAGCAGCTCAGGGGAATATGGCTACACCTTC. Translating it yields CVSSSGEYGYTF. This chain uses TRBV4-2 with TRBJ1-2; the D gene is possibly TRBD1 (6 bases). Germline values: CDR1 LGHNA, CDR2 YNFKEQ. The CDR3 runs 12 residues.

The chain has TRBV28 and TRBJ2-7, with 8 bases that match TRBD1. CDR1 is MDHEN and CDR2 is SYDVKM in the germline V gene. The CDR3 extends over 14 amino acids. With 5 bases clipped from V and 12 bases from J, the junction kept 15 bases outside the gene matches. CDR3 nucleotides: TGTGCCAGCAGTCAGCGGACAGGGATCGATTGGCTGTACTTC. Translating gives CASSQRTGIDWLYF.

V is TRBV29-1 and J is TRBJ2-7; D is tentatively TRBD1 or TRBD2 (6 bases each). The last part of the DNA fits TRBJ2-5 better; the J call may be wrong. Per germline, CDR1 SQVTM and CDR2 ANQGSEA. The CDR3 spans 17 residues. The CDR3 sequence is CSVEDWGAGVSIETQYF. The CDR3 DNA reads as TGCAGCGTTGAAGATTGGGGGGCCGGCGTTTCGATTGAGACCCAGTACTTC.

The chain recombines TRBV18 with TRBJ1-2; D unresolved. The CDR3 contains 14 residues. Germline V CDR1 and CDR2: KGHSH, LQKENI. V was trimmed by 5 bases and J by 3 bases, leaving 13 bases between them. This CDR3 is CASSTRDGDYGYTF. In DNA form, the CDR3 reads TGTGCCAGCTCAACCCGAGACGGAGACTATGGCTACACCTTC. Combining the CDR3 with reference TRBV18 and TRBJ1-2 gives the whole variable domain NAGVMQNPRHLVRRRGQEARLRCSPMKGHSHVYWYRQLPEEGLKFMVYLQKENIIDESGMPKERFSAEFPKEGPSILRIQQVVRGDSAAYFCASSTRDGDYGYTFGSGTRLTVV.

CDR3 sequence reads: CASRQGQAHGAQYF. CDR3 sequence (DNA): TGTGCCAGTCGACAGGGACAGGCCCACGGGGCCCAGTACTTC. The chain links TRBV27 to TRBJ2-7; 8 bases map to TRBD1. Losses at the gene ends were 9 bases for V and 10 bases for J; bases not matched to a gene: 17. The CDR3 is 14 residues long. CDR1 is MNHEY and CDR2 is SMNVEV in the germline V gene (reference sequence).

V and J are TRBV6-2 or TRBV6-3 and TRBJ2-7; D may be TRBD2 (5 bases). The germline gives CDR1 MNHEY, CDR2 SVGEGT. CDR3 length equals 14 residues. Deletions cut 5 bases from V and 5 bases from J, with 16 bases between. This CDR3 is CASSATIGLDEQYF. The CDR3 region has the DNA TGTGCCAGCAGTGCGACTATCGGTCTCGACGAGCAGTACTTC.

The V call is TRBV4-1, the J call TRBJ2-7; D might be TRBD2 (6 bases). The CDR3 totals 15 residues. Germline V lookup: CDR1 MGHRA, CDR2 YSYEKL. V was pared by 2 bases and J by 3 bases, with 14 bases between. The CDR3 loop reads CASSQREPGGYEQYF. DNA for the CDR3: TGCGCCAGCAGCCAACGGGAGCCCGGGGGCTACGAGCAGTACTTC.

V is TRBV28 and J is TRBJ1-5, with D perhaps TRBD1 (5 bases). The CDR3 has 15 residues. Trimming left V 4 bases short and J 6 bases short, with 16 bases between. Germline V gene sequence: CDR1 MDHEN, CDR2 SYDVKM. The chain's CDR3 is CASSYRGGTGQPQHF. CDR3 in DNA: TGTGCCAGCAGTTACCGCGGGGGTACGGGTCAGCCCCAGCATTTT.

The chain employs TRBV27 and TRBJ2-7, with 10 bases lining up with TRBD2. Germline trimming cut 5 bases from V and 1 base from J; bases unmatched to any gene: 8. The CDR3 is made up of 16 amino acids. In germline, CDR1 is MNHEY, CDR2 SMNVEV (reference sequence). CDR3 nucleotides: TGTGCCAGCAGTCCTCTAGCGGGGGTGGGTTCCTACGAGCAGTACTTC. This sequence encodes CASSPLAGVGSYEQYF.

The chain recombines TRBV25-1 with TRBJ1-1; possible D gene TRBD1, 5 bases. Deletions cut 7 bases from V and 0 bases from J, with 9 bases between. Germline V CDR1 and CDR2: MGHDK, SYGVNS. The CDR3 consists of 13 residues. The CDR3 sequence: CASTGGVNTEAFF. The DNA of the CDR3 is TGTGCCAGCACGGGGGGGGTGAACACTGAAGCTTTCTTT.

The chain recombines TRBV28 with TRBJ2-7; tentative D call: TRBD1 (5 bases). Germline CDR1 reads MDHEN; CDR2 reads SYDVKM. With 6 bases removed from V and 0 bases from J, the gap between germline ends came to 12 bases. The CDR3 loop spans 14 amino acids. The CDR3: CASRRRQLSYEQYF. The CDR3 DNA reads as TGTGCCAGCAGGAGGAGACAGCTCTCCTACGAGCAGTACTTC.

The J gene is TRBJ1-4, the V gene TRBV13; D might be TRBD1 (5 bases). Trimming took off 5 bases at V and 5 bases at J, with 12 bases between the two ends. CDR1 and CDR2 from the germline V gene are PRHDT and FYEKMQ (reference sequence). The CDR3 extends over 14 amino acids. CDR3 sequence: CASSRGRTNEKLFF. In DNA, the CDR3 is TGTGCCAGCAGCCGGGGACGCACGAATGAAAAACTGTTTTTT.

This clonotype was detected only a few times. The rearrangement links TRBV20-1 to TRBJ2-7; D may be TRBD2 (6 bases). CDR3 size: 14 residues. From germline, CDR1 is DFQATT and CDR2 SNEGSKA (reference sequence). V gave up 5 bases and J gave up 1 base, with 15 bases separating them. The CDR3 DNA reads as TGCAGTGCTTTTGGGCGGGGATGGTCCTACGAGCAGTACTTC. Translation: CSAFGRGWSYEQYF.

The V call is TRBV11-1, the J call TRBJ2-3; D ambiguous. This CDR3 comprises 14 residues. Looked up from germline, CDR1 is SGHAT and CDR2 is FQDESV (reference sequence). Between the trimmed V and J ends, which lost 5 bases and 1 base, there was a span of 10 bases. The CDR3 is CASSQRHCTDTQYF. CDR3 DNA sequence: TGTGCCAGCAGCCAACGACACTGCACAGATACGCAGTATTTT.

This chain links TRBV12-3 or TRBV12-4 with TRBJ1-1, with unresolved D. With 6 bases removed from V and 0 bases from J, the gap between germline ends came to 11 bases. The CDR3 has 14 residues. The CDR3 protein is CASRRHGMNTEAFF. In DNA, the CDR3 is TGTGCCAGCAGAAGACATGGGATGAACACTGAAGCTTTCTTT.

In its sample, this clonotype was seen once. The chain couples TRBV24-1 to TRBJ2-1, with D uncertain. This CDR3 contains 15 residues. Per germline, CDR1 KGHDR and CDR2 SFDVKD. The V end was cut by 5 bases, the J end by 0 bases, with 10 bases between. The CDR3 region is CATSGWKSSYNEQFF. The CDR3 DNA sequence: TGTGCCACCAGTGGGTGGAAGAGCTCCTACAATGAGCAGTTCTTC.